This T cell receptor beta chain comes out of a study of blood T cell repertoires in COVID-19. Study-level information: The samples span acute and convalescent COVID-19 from the United States, Italy and Spain. The analysed material was cDNA or gDNA that came from T cells, B-cell-depleted T cells, or PBMCs.

The age range of participants was 18 to 89 years, with residence in about two dozen US areas. Exposed volunteers were people who met a COVID-19 case within 2 weeks before study entry. CDR1 and CDR2 from the germline V gene are MGHRA and YSYEKL. This CDR3 spans 13 amino acids. The V and J ends lost 1 base and 0 bases respectively, with 3 bases between them. Assay used: immunoSEQ multiplex PCR; TCRdb lists only in-frame clones, some missing. The table lists fewer than 200,000 clones, less than 90% of them singletons. The V gene is TRBV4-1, the J gene TRBJ1-2; no reliable D call. The sample comprised PBMCs or T cells enriched from blood (not recorded which). The TCR sequence derives from a woman aged 25 to 39 who had been exposed to COVID-19. CDR3 protein: CASSQAANYGYTF. The CDR3, as DNA: TGCGCCAGCAGCCAAGCCGCTAACTATGGCTACACCTTC.